These T cell receptor beta chains were read from a single sample in a study of T cell responses to AZD1222 COVID-19 vaccine. Using immunoSEQ multiplex PCR, the repertoire was profiled, and TCRdb retains in-frame clones only, with some absent. Among around 130,000 clones listed, 85% to 95% were seen once. Material: peripheral blood, obtained on day 0 of AZD1222 vaccination. These receptor sequences come from an adult in good health. Both conserved end residues are part of each CDR3. D genes are given only for firm matches. Clone size is given for some rows only: seen once, a few or many times, or a class if the clone is expanded.

d_call,j_call,v_call,clone_size,cdr3_aa,cdr3_nt
-,TRBJ2-3,TRBV6-5,-,CASTQGHSSTDTQYF,TGTGCCAGCACTCAAGGCCACAGCTCCACAGATACGCAGTATTTT
TRBD1,TRBJ2-5,TRBV4-1,-,CASSQLGQQETQYF,TGCGCCAGCAGCCAACTGGGACAGCAAGAGACCCAGTACTTC
-,TRBJ1-1,TRBV19,-,CTSSIRGPGFNTEAFF,TGTACCAGTAGTATAAGGGGCCCAGGGTTTAACACTGAAGCTTTCTTT
TRBD1,TRBJ2-7,TRBV2,-,CASSEGQGFVYEQYF,TGTGCCAGCAGTGAAGGACAGGGTTTTGTCTACGAGCAGTACTTC
-,TRBJ1-2,TRBV7-9,once,CASSLFDTGYGYTF,TGTGCCAGCAGCTTATTCGACACGGGCTATGGCTACACCTTC
-,TRBJ1-4,TRBV6-2/TRBV6-3,-,CASSYARQRPDEKLFF,TGTGCCAGCAGTTACGCAAGACAGCGTCCGGATGAAAAACTGTTTTTT
-,TRBJ2-2,TRBV12-3/TRBV12-4,-,CASSFWTGELFF,TGTGCCAGCAGTTTTTGGACCGGGGAGCTGTTTTTT
TRBD1,TRBJ2-7,TRBV10-3,-,CAVRTGLTYEQYF,TGTGCCGTCCGGACAGGCCTTACCTACGAGCAGTACTTC
-,TRBJ2-3,TRBV2,-,CASSGPTDTQYF,TGTGCCAGCAGTGGACCCACAGATACGCAGTATTTT
TRBD1,TRBJ1-1,TRBV4-1,-,CASSFRDRGSTEAFF,TGCGCCAGCAGCTTCCGGGACAGGGGATCCACTGAAGCTTTCTTT
-,TRBJ2-4,TRBV10-3,-,CAISEGSIQYF,TGTGCCATCAGCGAGGGAAGCATTCAGTACTTC
-,TRBJ1-4,TRBV9,-,CASRGARSGDEKLFF,TGTGCCAGCAGGGGGGCTAGGTCAGGGGATGAAAAACTGTTTTTT
-,TRBJ1-1,TRBV7-9,-,CASSLGGDNTEAFF,TGTGCCAGCAGCCTCGGTGGGGATAACACTGAAGCTTTCTTT
-,TRBJ1-6,TRBV19,-,CASSMWGSPLHF,TGTGCCAGTAGTATGTGGGGTTCACCCCTCCACTTT
TRBD1,TRBJ1-1,TRBV5-1,-,CASSRDSMNTEAFF,TGCGCCAGCAGCCGGGACAGCATGAACACTGAAGCTTTCTTT
-,TRBJ1-5,TRBV4-2,-,CASSQVGGRSNQPQHF,TGTGCCAGCAGCCAAGTCGGAGGCAGGAGTAATCAGCCCCAGCATTTT
-,TRBJ2-5,TRBV6-6,-,CVSQPKSYQETQYF,TGTGTCAGCCAGCCTAAGAGTTACCAAGAGACCCAGTACTTC
-,TRBJ1-2,TRBV10-2,-,CASSAVQTAAPFYGYTF,TGCGCCAGCAGCGCTGTCCAGACTGCTGCTCCCTTCTATGGCTACACCTTC
TRBD1,TRBJ1-1,TRBV5-1,-,CASSLGQGQMNTEAFF,TGCGCCAGCAGCTTAGGACAGGGACAAATGAACACTGAAGCTTTCTTT
-,TRBJ1-3,TRBV19,-,CASRKRLGTGNTIYF,TGTGCCAGTAGAAAGCGGCTTGGAACTGGAAACACCATATATTTT
-,TRBJ1-4,TRBV5-1,-,CASSAGSSENEKLFF,TGCGCCAGCAGCGCAGGCAGTTCAGAAAATGAAAAACTGTTTTTT
TRBD1,TRBJ1-5,TRBV2,once,CASRATGENQPQHF,TGTGCCAGCAGGGCCACAGGGGAAAATCAGCCCCAGCATTTT
-,TRBJ2-1,TRBV6-6,-,CASSNPGLTTNEQFF,TGTGCCAGCAGCAACCCGGGACTGACAACTAATGAGCAGTTCTTC
TRBD1,TRBJ1-6,TRBV6-5,-,CASRPTGVRNSPLHF,TGTGCCAGCAGACCCACAGGGGTAAGGAATTCACCCCTCCACTTT
-,TRBJ1-1,TRBV21-1,-,CASSKGENTEAFF,TGTGCCAGCAGCAAAGGGGAGAACACTGAAGCTTTCTTT
-,TRBJ1-2,TRBV18,-,CASSPDGTSFYGYTF,TGTGCCAGCTCACCAGACGGGACGAGCTTCTATGGCTACACCTTC
-,TRBJ1-5,TRBV2,few,CASRGRNSNQPQHF,TGTGCCAGCCGGGGACGGAATAGCAATCAGCCCCAGCATTTT
-,TRBJ1-4,TRBV18,-,CASSPGGDNEKLFF,TGTGCCAGCTCACCAGGGGGTGATAATGAAAAACTGTTTTTT
-,TRBJ1-2,TRBV18,-,CASSPQERGLRGNGYTF,TGTGCCAGCTCACCACAGGAGCGGGGGCTGCGGGGTAACGGCTACACCTTC
-,TRBJ1-1,TRBV2,-,CASSDLGGNTEAFF,TGTGCCAGCAGTGACTTAGGGGGGAACACTGAAGCTTTCTTT
TRBD1,TRBJ1-3,TRBV5-1,-,CASSLQGPGNTIYF,TGCGCCAGCAGCTTACAGGGGCCAGGAAACACCATATATTTT
-,TRBJ1-6,TRBV7-9,-,CASSPGPGDNSPLHF,TGTGCCAGCAGCCCTGGGCCGGGTGATAATTCACCCCTCCACTTT
-,TRBJ2-6,TRBV7-9,once,CASSTHRAGANVLTF,TGTGCCAGCAGCACCCACAGGGCTGGGGCCAACGTCCTGACTTTC
-,TRBJ1-1,TRBV5-4,-,CASSLDGSGSILEAFF,TGTGCCAGCAGCTTGGACGGGTCAGGGTCAATATTGGAAGCTTTCTTT
-,TRBJ2-3,TRBV10-3,-,CAISENRGDTDTQYF,TGTGCCATCAGTGAGAATAGGGGAGACACAGATACGCAGTATTTT
-,TRBJ1-5,TRBV7-8,-,CASSSSTVAQHF,TGTGCCAGCAGCTCCTCGACGGTAGCCCAGCATTTT
-,TRBJ1-2,TRBV30,-,CAWRVRGRGYTF,TGTGCCTGGAGGGTCCGGGGCCGGGGCTACACCTTC